These 15 T cell receptor beta chains were sequenced from one sample in a study of blood T cell repertoires in COVID-19. The method was immunoSEQ multiplex PCR; TCRdb's version includes in-frame clones alone and lacks a portion of them. The sample lists around 160,000 clones; around 82% were seen once. Sequencing input: PBMCs or T cells enriched from blood (not recorded which). The receptors come from a man aged 35 to 55 who had recovered from COVID-19.

This chain links TRBV2 with TRBJ1-1; no reliable D call. The CDR3 is made up of 11 amino acids. The ends were cut back, 8 bases at V and 12 bases at J, with 16 bases in the middle. Germline-derived CDR1 and CDR2 are SNHLY and FYNNEI. The chain's CDR3 is CASLLLARPFF. CDR3 nucleotides: TGTGCCAGCCTACTTTTAGCTCGCCCTTTCTTT.

This chain connects TRBV6-5 to TRBJ1-5, with D possibly being TRBD1 (5 bases). The germline gives CDR1 MNHEY, CDR2 SVGAGI. Trimming left V 10 bases short and J 2 bases short, with 18 bases between. This CDR3 is 15 amino acids long. CDR3 sequence: CATHRGTGGNQPQHF. The CDR3 coding sequence is TGTGCCACACACAGAGGAACAGGTGGCAATCAGCCCCAGCATTTT.

V usage is TRBV2 and J usage is TRBJ1-1; 7 bases line up with TRBD1. This CDR3 is built from 15 residues. The germline V gene encodes CDR1 SNHLY and CDR2 FYNNEI. V was pared by 6 bases and J by 1 base, with 8 bases of the junction left unmatched. DNA for the CDR3: TGTGCCAGCAGCCCTCGGGACAGCGAGAACACTGAAGCTTTCTTT. Its protein product is CASSPRDSENTEAFF.

This rearrangement joins TRBV4-1 to TRBJ2-1, with 10 positions matching TRBD2. Germline CDR1 MGHRA, CDR2 YSYEKL. The CDR3 contains 17 residues. The J segment lost 9 bases and the V segment lost 0 bases, leaving 11 bases of the junction unmatched. Written as DNA, the CDR3 is TGCGCCAGCAGCCAAGAAGTCCAGGTAGCGGGGGGCGGTGAGCAGTTCTTC. It specifies CASSQEVQVAGGGEQFF.

This sequence joins TRBV3-1 (or the pseudogene TRBV3-2) and TRBJ2-1; D possibly corresponds to TRBD2 (5 bases). This CDR3 has 16 amino acids. The V gene's germline CDR1 is LGHDT and CDR2 YNNKEL (reference sequence). Trimming stripped 4 bases from V and 0 bases from J, with 13 bases between. This CDR3 is CASSPQLRDSYNEQFF. Here the CDR3 DNA reads TGTGCCAGCAGCCCCCAGTTGAGGGACTCCTACAATGAGCAGTTCTTC.

In nucleotides, the CDR3 is TGTGCCAGCACCCTCGGGAGTTACGAGCAGTACTTC. This encodes CASTLGSYEQYF. The gene calls are TRBV6-5 and TRBJ2-7, with a weak D call TRBD2 (6 bases). Deletions cut 7 bases from V and 4 bases from J, with 11 bases between. The length of the CDR3 is 12 residues. Per the germline V gene, CDR1 is MNHEY and CDR2 is SVGAGI.

This rearrangement joins TRBV7-3 to TRBJ2-1; 9 nucleotides line up with TRBD2. The CDR3 sequence is 15 residues long. Per the germline V gene, CDR1 is SGHTA and CDR2 is FQGTGA. Trimming at V came to 6 bases and at J to 4 bases, leaving 7 bases not matched to a gene. CDR3 amino acids: CASSNSGGSYNEQFF. The CDR3, as DNA: TGTGCCAGCAGTAATAGCGGGGGATCTTACAATGAGCAGTTCTTC.

The CDR3 DNA reads as TGTGCCAGCAGTTTATCGAGCGGGGGAATAAGTGAGCAGTTCTTC. Protein: CASSLSSGGISEQFF. This chain connects TRBV6-5 to TRBJ2-1; 8 positions match TRBD2. J gave up 9 bases and V 4 bases, and 11 bases lay outside the gene matches. CDR1 is MNHEY, CDR2 SVGAGI, per germline. This CDR3 region has 15 residues.

This chain connects TRBV2 to TRBJ1-6; TRBD1 is a possible D gene (5 bases). Germline V gene sequence: CDR1 SNHLY, CDR2 FYNNEI. The CDR3 has 15 amino acids. V was shortened by 6 bases and J by 10 bases, with 19 bases between the two germline ends. The CDR3 DNA sequence: TGTGCCAGCAGCGGATCCGGGACGGGAGTCTCACCCCTCCACTTT. Its protein is CASSGSGTGVSPLHF.

The V call is TRBV7-8, the J call TRBJ2-7, with a weak D call TRBD1 (5 bases). CDR1 and CDR2 (germline): SGHVS, FQNEAQ. Trimming pared 2 bases from V and 3 bases from J, leaving 11 bases between. This CDR3 contains 14 residues. Here the CDR3 reads CASSLLDTYYEQYF. In nucleotides, the CDR3 is TGTGCCAGCAGCTTACTGGACACCTACTACGAGCAGTACTTC.

The J gene is TRBJ1-1, the V gene TRBV9, with TRBD1 matching 8 bases. CDR3 length: 16 amino acids. Losses at the gene ends were 3 bases for V and 0 bases for J; bases not matched to a gene: 7. The germline CDR1 and CDR2 sequences are SGDLS and YYNGEE. The CDR3 sequence is CASSADRGGVNTEAFF. CDR3 DNA sequence: TGTGCCAGCAGCGCCGACAGGGGTGGGGTGAACACTGAAGCTTTCTTT.

V is TRBV19 and J is TRBJ2-7; TRBD1 agrees at 10 bases. The V and J ends lost 6 bases and 6 bases, in that order; junction bases with no gene match: 2. The CDR3 has 12 amino acids. CDR1 and CDR2 (germline): LNHDA, SQIVND (reference sequence). The CDR3 region is CASRRTGGEQYV. Here the CDR3 DNA reads TGTGCCAGTAGACGGACAGGGGGCGAGCAGTACGTC.

With regard to this clone: The junction differs from germline at one of its ends, possibly a read error. The chain recombines TRBV3-1 (or the pseudogene TRBV3-2) with TRBJ1-2; 7 nucleotides align to TRBD1. CDR3 length equals 14 residues. Germline values: CDR1 LGHDT, CDR2 YNNKEL (reference sequence). The CDR3 DNA reads as TGTGCCAGCGCGAGGCAGGGGGTGGGGTCTCGTTCGTCCTTC. Protein: CASARQGVGSRSSF.

This sequence joins TRBV2 and TRBJ2-5; possible D gene TRBD2, 6 bases. The length of the CDR3 is 16 residues. Trimming cost V 1 base and J 1 base, with 13 bases left between them. The germline CDR1 and CDR2 sequences are SNHLY and FYNNEI. This CDR3 reads CASSEGLARGQETQYF. The CDR3 region has the DNA TGTGCCAGCAGTGAAGGGCTAGCGAGGGGCCAAGAGACCCAGTACTTC.

In this sample, this clone turned up a few times. This chain uses TRBV18 with TRBJ2-6; 8 nucleotides align to TRBD2. The CDR3 totals 18 residues. From germline, CDR1 is KGHSH and CDR2 LQKENI. V lost 4 bases, J lost 0 bases, and 8 bases stayed unmatched. CDR3 in amino acids: CASSRPGGVGSGANVLTF. The CDR3 nucleotides read TGTGCCAGCTCACGGCCGGGAGGGGTTGGCTCTGGGGCCAACGTCCTGACTTTC.